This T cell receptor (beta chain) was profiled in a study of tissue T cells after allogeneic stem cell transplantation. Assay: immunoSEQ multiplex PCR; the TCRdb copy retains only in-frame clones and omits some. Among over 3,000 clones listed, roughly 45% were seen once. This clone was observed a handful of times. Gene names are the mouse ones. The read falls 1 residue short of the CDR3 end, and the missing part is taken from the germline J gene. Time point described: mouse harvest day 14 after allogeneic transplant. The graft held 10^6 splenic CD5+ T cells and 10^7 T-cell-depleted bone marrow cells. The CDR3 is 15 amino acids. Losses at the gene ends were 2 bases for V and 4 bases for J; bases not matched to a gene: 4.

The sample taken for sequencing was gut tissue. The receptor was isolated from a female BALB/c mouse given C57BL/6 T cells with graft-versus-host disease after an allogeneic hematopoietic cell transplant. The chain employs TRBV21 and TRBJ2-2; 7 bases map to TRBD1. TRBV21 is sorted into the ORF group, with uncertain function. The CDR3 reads CASSQGQGVTGQLYF. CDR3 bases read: TGTGCTAGCAGTCAAGGCCAGGGGGTCACCGGGCAGCTCTAC.